The clone carrying this TCR beta chain was seen a few times. The antigen is undetermined. Unique molecular identifiers were carried by the TCR beta cDNA libraries. A population of about 0.85 to 11 million T cells gave rise to roughly 490,000 cDNA molecules. TCRdb independently ran MiXCR on the PCR reads; one entry per CDR3 protein. Of fewer than 700,000 distinct CDR3 sequences in the sample, roughly 46% were seen once. This entry belongs to a study of post-analysis software for immune sequencing data. Background on the study: Both relapsing-remitting and secondary progressive multiple sclerosis featured among the disease courses, as did progressive-relapsing multiple sclerosis.

Study conclusions and caveats: There was significantly lower normalized Chao1 diversity in multiple sclerosis patients than in controls. Under F measure analysis, samples from one preparation batch co-clustered strongly.

The specimen was blood. The receptor was derived from a girl between 5 and 17 years old with multiple sclerosis.

The CDR3 spells CASSGGGSRYNEQFF. The CDR3 bases are TGCGCCAGCAGTGGGGGAGGGAGTAGGTACAATGAGCAGTTCTTC. The chain joins TRBV10-2 to TRBJ2-1; 7 bases align to TRBD2. Germline V CDR1 and CDR2: WSHSY, SAAADI. The CDR3 sequence is 15 residues long. Trimming at V came to 4 bases and at J to 4 bases, leaving 7 bases not matched to a gene.